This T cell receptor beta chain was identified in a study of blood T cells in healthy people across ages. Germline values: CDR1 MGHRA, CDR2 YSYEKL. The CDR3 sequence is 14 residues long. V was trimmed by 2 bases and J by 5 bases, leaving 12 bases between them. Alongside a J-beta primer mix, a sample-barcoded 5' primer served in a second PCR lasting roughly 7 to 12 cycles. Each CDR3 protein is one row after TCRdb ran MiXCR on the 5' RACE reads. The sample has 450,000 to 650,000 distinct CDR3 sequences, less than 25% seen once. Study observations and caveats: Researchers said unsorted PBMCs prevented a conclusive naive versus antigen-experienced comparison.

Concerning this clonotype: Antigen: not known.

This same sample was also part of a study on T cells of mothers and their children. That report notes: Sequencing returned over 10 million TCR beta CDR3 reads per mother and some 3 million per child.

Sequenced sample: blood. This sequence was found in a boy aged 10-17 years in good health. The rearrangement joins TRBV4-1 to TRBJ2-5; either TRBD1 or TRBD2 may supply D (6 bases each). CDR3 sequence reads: CASSQLGGSETQYF. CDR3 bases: TGCGCCAGCAGCCAACTAGGGGGGTCGGAGACCCAGTACTTC.